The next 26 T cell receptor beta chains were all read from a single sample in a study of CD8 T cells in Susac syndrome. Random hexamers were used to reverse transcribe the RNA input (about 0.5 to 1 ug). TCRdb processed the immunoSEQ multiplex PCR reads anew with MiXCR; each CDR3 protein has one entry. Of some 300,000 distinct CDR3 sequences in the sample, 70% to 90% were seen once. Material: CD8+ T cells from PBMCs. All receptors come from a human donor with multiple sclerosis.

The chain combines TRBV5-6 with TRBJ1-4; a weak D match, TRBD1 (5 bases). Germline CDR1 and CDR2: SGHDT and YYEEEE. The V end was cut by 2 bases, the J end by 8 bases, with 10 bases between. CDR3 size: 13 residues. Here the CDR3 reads CASSFGQGEKLFF. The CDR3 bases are TGTGCCAGCAGCTTCGGCCAGGGCGAAAAACTGTTTTTT.

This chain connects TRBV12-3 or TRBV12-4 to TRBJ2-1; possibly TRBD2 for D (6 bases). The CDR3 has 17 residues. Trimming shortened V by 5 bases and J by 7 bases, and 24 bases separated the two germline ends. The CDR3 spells CASSEPPGTYVGNEQFF. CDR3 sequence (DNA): TGTGCCAGCAGTGAGCCGCCCGGGACTTATGTCGGGAATGAGCAGTTCTTC.

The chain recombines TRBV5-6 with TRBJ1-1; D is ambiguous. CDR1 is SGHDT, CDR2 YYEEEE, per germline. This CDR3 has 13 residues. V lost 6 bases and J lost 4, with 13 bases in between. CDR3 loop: CASNEILGTEAFF. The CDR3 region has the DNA TGTGCCAGCAACGAGATCCTAGGCACTGAAGCTTTCTTT. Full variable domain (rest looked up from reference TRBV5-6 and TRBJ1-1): DAGVTQSPTHLIKTRGQQVTLRCSPKSGHDTVSWYQQALGQGPQFIFQYYEEEERQRGNFPDRFSGHQFPNYSSELNVNALLLGDSALYLCASNEILGTEAFFGQGTRLTVV.

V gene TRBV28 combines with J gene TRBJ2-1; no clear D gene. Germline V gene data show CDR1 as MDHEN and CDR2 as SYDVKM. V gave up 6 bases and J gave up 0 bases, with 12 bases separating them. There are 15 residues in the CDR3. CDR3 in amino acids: CASRPDHSSYNEQFF. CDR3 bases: TGTGCCAGCAGACCTGATCACAGCTCCTACAATGAGCAGTTCTTC.

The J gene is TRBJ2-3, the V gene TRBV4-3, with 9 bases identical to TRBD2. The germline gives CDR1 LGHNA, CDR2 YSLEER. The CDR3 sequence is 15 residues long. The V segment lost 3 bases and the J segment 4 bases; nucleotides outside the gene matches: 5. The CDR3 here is CASSQGLAGSDTQYF. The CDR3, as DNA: TGCGCCAGCAGCCAGGGTCTAGCGGGGTCAGATACGCAGTATTTT.

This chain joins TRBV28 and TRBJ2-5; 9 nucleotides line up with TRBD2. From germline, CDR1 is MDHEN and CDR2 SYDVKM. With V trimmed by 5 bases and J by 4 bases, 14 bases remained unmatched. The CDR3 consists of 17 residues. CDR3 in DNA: TGTGCCAGCAGTCCCCCAAATGGACTAGCGTTTATAGAGACCCAGTACTTC. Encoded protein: CASSPPNGLAFIETQYF.

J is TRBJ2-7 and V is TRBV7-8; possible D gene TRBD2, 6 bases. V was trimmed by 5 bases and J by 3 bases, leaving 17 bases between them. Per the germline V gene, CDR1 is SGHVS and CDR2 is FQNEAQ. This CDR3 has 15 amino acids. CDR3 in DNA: TGTGCCAGCAGCCCCTCCCGGCGGGGTATCTACGAGCAGTACTTC. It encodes CASSPSRRGIYEQYF.

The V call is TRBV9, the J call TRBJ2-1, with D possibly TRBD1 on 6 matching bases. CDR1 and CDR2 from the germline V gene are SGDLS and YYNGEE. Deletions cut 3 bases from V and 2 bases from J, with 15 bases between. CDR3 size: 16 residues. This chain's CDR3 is CASSDSGEAPYNEQFF. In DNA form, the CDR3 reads TGTGCCAGCAGCGACTCAGGGGAAGCCCCCTACAATGAGCAGTTCTTC.

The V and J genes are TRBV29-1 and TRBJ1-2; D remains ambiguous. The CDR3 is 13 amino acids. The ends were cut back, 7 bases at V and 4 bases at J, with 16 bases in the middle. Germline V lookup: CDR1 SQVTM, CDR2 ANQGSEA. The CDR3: CSARLSAGYGYTF. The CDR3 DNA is TGCAGCGCCCGGTTGTCGGCGGGCTATGGCTACACCTTC.

The CDR3 DNA follows: TGTGCCACCAGTGATCATGGACTCACGAGCTCCTACAATGAGCAGTTCTTC. Residues: CATSDHGLTSSYNEQFF. J is TRBJ2-1 and V is TRBV24-1, with D tentatively TRBD2 (5 bases). The ends were cut back, 3 bases at V and 0 bases at J, with 14 bases in the middle. Germline V gives CDR1 KGHDR, CDR2 SFDVKD. This CDR3 comprises 17 residues.

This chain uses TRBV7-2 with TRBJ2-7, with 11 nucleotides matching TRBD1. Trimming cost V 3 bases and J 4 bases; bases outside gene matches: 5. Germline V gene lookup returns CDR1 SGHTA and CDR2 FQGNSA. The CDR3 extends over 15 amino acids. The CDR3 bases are TGTGCCAGCAGCTTTCCAGGGACAGGGGGATACGAGCAGTACTTC. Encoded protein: CASSFPGTGGYEQYF. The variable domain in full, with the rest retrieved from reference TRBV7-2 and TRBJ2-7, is GAGVSQSPSNKVTEKGKDVELRCDPISGHTALYWYRQSLGQGLEFLIYFQGNSAPDKSGLPSDRFSAERTGGSVSTLTIQRTQQEDSAVYLCASSFPGTGGYEQYFGPGTRLTVT.

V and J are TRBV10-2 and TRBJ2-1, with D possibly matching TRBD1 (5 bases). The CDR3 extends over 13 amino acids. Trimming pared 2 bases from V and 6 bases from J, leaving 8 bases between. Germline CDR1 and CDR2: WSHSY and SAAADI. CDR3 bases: TGCGCCAGCAGTGAGGTGACAGTCAATGAGCAGTTCTTC. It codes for CASSEVTVNEQFF.

The CDR3 loop is CASSLDRESEQYF. Written as DNA, the CDR3 is TGTGCCAGCAGCTTAGACAGGGAGTCCGAGCAGTACTTC. The rearrangement joins TRBV7-9 to TRBJ2-7, with D perhaps TRBD1 (6 bases). This CDR3 is 13 amino acids long. V lost 1 base to trimming and J lost 6 bases, with 10 bases between them. Germline V gives CDR1 SEHNR, CDR2 FQNEAQ (reference sequence).

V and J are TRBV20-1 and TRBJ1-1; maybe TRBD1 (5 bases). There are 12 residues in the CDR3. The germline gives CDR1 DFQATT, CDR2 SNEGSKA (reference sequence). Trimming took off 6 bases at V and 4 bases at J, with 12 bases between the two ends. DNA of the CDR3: TGCAGTGCCCCGGGGGGGATCACTGAAGCTTTCTTT. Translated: CSAPGGITEAFF.

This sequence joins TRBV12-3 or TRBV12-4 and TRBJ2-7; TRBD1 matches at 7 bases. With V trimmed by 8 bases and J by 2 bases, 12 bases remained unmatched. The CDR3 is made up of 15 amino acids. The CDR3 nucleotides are TGTGCCAGCGGCCTACAGGGGTCGAAACCCTACGAGCAGTACTTC. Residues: CASGLQGSKPYEQYF.

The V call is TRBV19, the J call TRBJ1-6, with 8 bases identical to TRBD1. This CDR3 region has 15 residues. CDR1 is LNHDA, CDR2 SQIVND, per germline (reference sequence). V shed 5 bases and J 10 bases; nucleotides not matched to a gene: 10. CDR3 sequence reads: CASSHTGGGRSPLHF. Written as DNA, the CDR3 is TGTGCCAGTAGTCACACAGGGGGTGGTCGGTCACCCCTCCACTTT.

CDR3 in DNA: TGTGCCAGCTACTCGACTAGCGGGAGGGGATATGAGCAGTTCTTC. It encodes CASYSTSGRGYEQFF. This rearrangement joins TRBV7-9 to TRBJ2-1; 14 bases align to TRBD2. The CDR3 extends over 15 amino acids. V was clipped by 8 bases and J by 8 bases; unmatched bases: 8. Germline assignment: CDR1 SEHNR and CDR2 FQNEAQ (reference sequence).

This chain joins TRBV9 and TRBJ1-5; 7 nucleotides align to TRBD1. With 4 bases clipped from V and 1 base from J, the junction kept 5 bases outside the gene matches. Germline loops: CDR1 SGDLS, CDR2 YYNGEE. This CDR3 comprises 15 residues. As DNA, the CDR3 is TGTGCCAGCAGCCTCCAGGGGGGGAGCAATCAGCCCCAGCATTTT. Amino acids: CASSLQGGSNQPQHF.

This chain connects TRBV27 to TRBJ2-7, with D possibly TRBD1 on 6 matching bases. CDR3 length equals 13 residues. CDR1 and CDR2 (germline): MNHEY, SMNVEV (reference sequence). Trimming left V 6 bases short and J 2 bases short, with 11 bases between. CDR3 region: CASSLGATYEQYF. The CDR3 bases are TGTGCCAGCAGCTTGGGGGCGACCTACGAGCAGTACTTC.

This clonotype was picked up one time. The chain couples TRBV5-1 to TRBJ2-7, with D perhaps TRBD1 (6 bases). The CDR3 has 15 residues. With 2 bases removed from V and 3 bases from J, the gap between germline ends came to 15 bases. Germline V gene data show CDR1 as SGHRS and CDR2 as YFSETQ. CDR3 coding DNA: TGCGCCAGCAGCTTCTTTGCAGGGGCCAACTACGAGCAGTACTTC. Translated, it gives CASSFFAGANYEQYF.

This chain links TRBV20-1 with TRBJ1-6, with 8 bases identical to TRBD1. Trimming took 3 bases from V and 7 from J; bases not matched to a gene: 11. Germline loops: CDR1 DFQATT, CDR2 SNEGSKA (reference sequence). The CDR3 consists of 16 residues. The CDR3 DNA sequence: TGCAGTGCTAGGCGGGACAGGTTCCCCTCCAATTCACCCCTCCACTTT. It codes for CSARRDRFPSNSPLHF.

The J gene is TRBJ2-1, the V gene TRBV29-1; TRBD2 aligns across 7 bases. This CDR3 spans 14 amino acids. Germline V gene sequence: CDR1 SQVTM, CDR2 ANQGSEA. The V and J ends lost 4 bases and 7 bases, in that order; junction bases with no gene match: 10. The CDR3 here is CSVAGGSPQNEQFF. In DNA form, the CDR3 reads TGCAGCGTTGCTGGCGGGAGCCCTCAGAATGAGCAGTTCTTC.

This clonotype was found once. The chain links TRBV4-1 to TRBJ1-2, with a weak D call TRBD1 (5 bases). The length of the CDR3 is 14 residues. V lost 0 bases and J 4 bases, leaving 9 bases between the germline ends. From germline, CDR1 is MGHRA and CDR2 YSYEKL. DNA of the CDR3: TGCGCCAGCAGCCAAGAATGGGACCGCTATGGCTACACCTTC. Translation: CASSQEWDRYGYTF.

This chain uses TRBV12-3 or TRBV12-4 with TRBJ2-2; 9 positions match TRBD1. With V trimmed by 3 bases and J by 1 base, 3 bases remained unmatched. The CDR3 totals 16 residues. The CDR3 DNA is TGTGCCAGCAGTTTTGCGGGACAGGGGAACACCGGGGAGCTGTTTTTT. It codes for CASSFAGQGNTGELFF.

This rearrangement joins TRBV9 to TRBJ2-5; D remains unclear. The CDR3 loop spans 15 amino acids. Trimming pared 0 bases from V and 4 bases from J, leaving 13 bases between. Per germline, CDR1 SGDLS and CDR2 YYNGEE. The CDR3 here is CASSVGVWGPETQYF. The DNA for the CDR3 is TGTGCCAGCAGCGTAGGGGTTTGGGGTCCAGAGACCCAGTACTTC.

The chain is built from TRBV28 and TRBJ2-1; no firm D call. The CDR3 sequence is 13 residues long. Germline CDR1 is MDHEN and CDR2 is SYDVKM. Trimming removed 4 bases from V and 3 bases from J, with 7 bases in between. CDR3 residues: CASSYRDYNEQFF. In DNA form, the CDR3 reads TGTGCCAGCAGTTATAGGGACTACAATGAGCAGTTCTTC. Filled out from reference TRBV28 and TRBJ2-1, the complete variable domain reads DVKVTQSSRYLVKRTGEKVFLECVQDMDHENMFWYRQDPGLGLRLIYFSYDVKMKEKGDIPEGYSVSREKKERFSLILESASTNQTSMYLCASSYRDYNEQFFGPGTRLTVL.